The subject of this entry is one TCR beta chain. Using immunoSEQ multiplex PCR, the repertoire was profiled, and TCRdb retains in-frame clones only, with some absent. The sample lists roughly 60,000 clones, approximately 90% occurring once. These data come from a study of OX40 agonist ivuxolimab in advanced cancers. Per the germline V gene, CDR1 is MNHEY and CDR2 is SMNVEV (reference sequence). V was cut by 8 bases and J by 5 bases, with 12 bases left in between. The CDR3 is 12 amino acids. The gene calls are TRBV27 and TRBJ1-1; D is possibly TRBD1 (5 bases). The source is an adult with an advanced solid tumor such as melanoma, head and neck, liver or kidney cancer. The sequencing here drew on CD4+ or CD8+ T cells sorted from blood, taken in a trial of the OX40 agonist ivuxolimab. CDR3 DNA sequence: TGTGCCAGCTTCGACAGTGTAACTGAAGCTTTCTTT. Its translation is CASFDSVTEAFF.